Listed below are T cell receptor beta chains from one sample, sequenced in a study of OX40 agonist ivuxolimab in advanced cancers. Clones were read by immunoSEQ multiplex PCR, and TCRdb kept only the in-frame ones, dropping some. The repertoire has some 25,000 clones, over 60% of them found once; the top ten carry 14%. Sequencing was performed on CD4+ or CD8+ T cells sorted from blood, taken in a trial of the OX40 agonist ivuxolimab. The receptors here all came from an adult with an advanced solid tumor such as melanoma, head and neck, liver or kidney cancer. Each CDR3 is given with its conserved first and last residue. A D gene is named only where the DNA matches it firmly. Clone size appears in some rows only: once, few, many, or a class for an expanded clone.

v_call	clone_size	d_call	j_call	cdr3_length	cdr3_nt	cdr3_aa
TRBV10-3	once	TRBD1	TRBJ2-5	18	TGTGCCATGTCCCCCGGGACAGGGGCGCAGGGGCCCAGAGAGACCCAGTACTTC	CAMSPGTGAQGPRETQYF
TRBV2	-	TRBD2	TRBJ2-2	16	TGTGCCAGCAGTGATCATAGCGGGGGCTGGACCGGGGAGCTGTTTTTT	CASSDHSGGWTGELFF
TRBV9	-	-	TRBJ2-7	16	TGTGCCAGCAGCGTAGACGAGACAGCGGGCACCTACGAGCAGTACTTC	CASSVDETAGTYEQYF
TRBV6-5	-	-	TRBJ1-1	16	TGTGCCAGCAGTTTCGTAATGGGGGGGAAGAACACTGAAGCTTTCTTT	CASSFVMGGKNTEAFF
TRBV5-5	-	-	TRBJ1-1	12	TGTGCCAGCAGCTTGGGGCGGCTGGAAGCTTTCTTT	CASSLGRLEAFF
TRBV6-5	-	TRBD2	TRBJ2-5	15	TGTGCCAGCCTCGGGGGGGGCTGGCGGAGAGAGACCCAGTACTTC	CASLGGGWRRETQYF
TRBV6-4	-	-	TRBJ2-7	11	TGTGCCAGCAGTGGAGTCTACGAGCAGTACTTC	CASSGVYEQYF
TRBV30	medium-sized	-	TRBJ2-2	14	TGTGCCTGGAGTACGACTAGGAACACCGGGGAGCTGTTTTTT	CAWSTTRNTGELFF
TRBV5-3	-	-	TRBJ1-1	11	TGTGCCAGCAGCTTTAACACTGAAGCTTTCTTT	CASSFNTEAFF
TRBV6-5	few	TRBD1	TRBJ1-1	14	TGTGCCAGCAGGCTGCAGGGGGTGAACACTGAAGCTTTCTTT	CASRLQGVNTEAFF
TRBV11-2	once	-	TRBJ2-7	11	TGTGCCAGCAGCTTAGTACACGAGCAGTACTTC	CASSLVHEQYF
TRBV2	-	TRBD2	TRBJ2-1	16	TGTGCCAGCAGTGTCCCGGCTAGCGGGGGGTACAATGAGCAGTTCTTC	CASSVPASGGYNEQFF
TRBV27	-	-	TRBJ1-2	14	TGTGCCACCAAAGGGGCAGCCGCTAACTATGGCTACACCTTC	CATKGAAANYGYTF
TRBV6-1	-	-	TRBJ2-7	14	TGTGCCAGCAGTGAATCCGGAGCCGGCAGCGAGCAGTACTTC	CASSESGAGSEQYF
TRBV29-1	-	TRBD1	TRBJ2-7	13	TGCAGCGTGACAGGGTCAAGATCCTACGAGCAGTACTTC	CSVTGSRSYEQYF
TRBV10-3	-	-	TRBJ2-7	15	TGTGCCATCAGTGAGTCCGGGGGGACAGAATACGAGCAGTACTTC	CAISESGGTEYEQYF
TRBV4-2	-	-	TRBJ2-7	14	TGTGCCAGCAGCCAAGTAGCCATCTCCTACGAGCAGTACTTC	CASSQVAISYEQYF
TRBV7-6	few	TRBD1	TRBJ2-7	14	TGTGCCAGCAGCTCTCGGCAGGGGGACTACGAGCAGTACTTC	CASSSRQGDYEQYF
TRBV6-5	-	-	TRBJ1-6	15	TGTGCCAGCAGTTACTACAGGGACTATAATTCACCCCTCCACTTT	CASSYYRDYNSPLHF
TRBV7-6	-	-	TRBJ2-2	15	TGTGCCAGCACCCCCCAGGCAGGGCCTCCCGGGGAGCTGTTTTTT	CASTPQAGPPGELFF
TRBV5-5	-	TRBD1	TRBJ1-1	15	TGTGCCAGCAGCGCTCCGGGACAGGGGCACACTGAAGCTTTCTTT	CASSAPGQGHTEAFF
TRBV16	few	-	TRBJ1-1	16	TGTGCCAGCAGCCCCCTCACGGGGGCCCGGAACACTGAAGCTTTCTTT	CASSPLTGARNTEAFF
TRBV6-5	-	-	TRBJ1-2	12	TGTGCCAGCAGTGCCTACAGGGAAGGCTACACCTTC	CASSAYREGYTF
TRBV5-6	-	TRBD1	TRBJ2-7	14	TGTGCCAGCACCTCAGGGGGCAGCTCCTACGAGCAGTACTTC	CASTSGGSSYEQYF